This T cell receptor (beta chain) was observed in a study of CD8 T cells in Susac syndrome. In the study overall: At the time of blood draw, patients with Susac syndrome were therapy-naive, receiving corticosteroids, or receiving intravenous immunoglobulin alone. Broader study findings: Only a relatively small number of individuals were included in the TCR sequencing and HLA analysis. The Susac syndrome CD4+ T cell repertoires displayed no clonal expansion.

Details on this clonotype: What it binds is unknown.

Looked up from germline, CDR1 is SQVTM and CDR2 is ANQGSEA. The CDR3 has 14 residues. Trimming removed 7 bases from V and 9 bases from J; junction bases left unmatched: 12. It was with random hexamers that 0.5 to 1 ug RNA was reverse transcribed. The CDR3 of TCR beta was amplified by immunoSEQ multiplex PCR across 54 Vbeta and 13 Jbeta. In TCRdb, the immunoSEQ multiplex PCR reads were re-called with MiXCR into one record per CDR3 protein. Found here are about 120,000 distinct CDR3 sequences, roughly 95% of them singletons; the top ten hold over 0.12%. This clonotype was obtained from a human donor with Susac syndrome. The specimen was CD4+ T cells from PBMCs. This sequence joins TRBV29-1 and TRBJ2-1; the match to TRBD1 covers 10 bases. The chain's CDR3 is CSASTGGGSIEQFF. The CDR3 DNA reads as TGCAGCGCCTCGACAGGGGGCGGGTCAATTGAGCAGTTCTTC.